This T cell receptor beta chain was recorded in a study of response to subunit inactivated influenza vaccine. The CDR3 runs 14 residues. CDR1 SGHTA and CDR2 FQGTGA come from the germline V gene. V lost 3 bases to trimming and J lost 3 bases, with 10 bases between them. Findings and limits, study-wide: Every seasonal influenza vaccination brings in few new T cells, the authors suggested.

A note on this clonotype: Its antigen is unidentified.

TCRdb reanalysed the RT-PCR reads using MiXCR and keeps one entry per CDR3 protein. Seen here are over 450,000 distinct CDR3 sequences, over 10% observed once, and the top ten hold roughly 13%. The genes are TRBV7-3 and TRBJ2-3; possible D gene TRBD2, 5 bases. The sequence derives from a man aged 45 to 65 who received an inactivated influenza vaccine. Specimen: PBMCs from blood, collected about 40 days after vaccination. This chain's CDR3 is CASSFSGKTDTQYF. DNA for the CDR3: TGTGCCAGCAGCTTCTCGGGGAAGACAGATACGCAGTATTTT. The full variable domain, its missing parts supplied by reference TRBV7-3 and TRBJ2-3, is GAGVSQTPSNKVTEKGKYVELRCDPISGHTALYWYRQSLGQGPEFLIYFQGTGAADDSGLPNDRFFAVRPEGSVSTLKIQRTERGDSAVYLCASSFSGKTDTQYFGPGTRLTVL.